What follows is one T cell receptor (beta chain) and its context. Antigen specificity is unknown. This record comes from a study of T cell responses to AZD1222 COVID-19 vaccine. Pooling was applied to second doses at about 4 or about 12 weeks. Sequencing was performed with immunoSEQ multiplex PCR; in TCRdb, only in-frame clones are kept and a portion is missing. The profile covers some 190,000 clones, with about 89% appearing a single time and about 1.8% taken by the ten largest. V dropped 5 bases and J dropped 3; count of bases not matched to a gene: 3. In germline, CDR1 is SGHAT, CDR2 FQNNGV. There are 14 residues in the CDR3. General observations from the study: Among vaccine-associated CD4 TCRs, coverage spanned spike, with dominance at 160-218 and 743-854.

The rearrangement joins TRBV11-2 to TRBJ2-7; 11 bases map to TRBD1. Specimen: peripheral blood, collected 28 days after the second AZD1222 dose. This TCR was recovered from an adult who received the AZD1222 COVID-19 vaccine. CDR3 in amino acids: CASSPGQGDYEQYF. The CDR3 DNA follows: TGTGCCAGCAGCCCGGGACAGGGGGACTACGAGCAGTACTTC.